These 22 T cell receptor beta chains share one sample of origin, sequenced in a study of blood T cells in healthy people across ages. Using a J-beta primer mix together with a sample-barcoded 5' primer, a second PCR was run for roughly 7 to 12 cycles. TCRdb passed the 5' RACE reads through MiXCR, listing each CDR3 protein once. The sample lists more than 700,000 distinct CDR3 sequences; about 42% were seen once. Sequences were obtained from blood. The source is a man older than 75 in good health.

This rearrangement joins TRBV15 to TRBJ2-3; D is uncertain. The CDR3 consists of 15 residues. Trimming left V 0 bases short and J 2 bases short, with 9 bases between. Germline CDR1 and CDR2: LNHNV and YYDKDF (reference sequence). This CDR3 is CATSRDRGFTDTQYF. CDR3 in DNA: TGTGCCACCAGCAGAGATCGAGGATTCACAGATACGCAGTATTTT.

This clonotype has only a few counts. This chain connects TRBV5-4 to TRBJ2-1, with D unresolved. This CDR3 has 14 residues. The V gene's germline CDR1 is SGHNT and CDR2 YYREEE (reference sequence). V was clipped by 0 bases and J by 7 bases, with 11 bases between them. This CDR3 is CASSLDGSRNEQFF. The DNA for the CDR3 is TGTGCCAGCAGCTTGGATGGCAGTAGGAATGAGCAGTTCTTC.

This clonotype has a handful of counts. The chain is built from TRBV11-3 and TRBJ2-7; TRBD1 matches 10 bases. The trim removed 3 bases at V and 2 bases at J, leaving 13 bases unmatched. The CDR3 runs 18 residues. Germline V gives CDR1 SGHNT, CDR2 YENEEA. The CDR3 spells CASSLISTGTGDPYEQYF. The CDR3 DNA reads as TGTGCCAGCAGCTTGATCTCAACCGGGACAGGGGACCCCTACGAGCAGTACTTC.

This clonotype came up a few times. This chain links TRBV10-3 with TRBJ1-6; no definite D call. Germline CDR1 reads ENHRY; CDR2 reads SYGVKD. The CDR3 runs 13 residues. V lost 0 bases and J lost 7, with 4 bases in between. The CDR3 DNA sequence: TGTGCCATCAGTGAGTCATGGAATTCACCCCTCCACTTT. It is translated as CAISESWNSPLHF.

This clonotype was seen only a few times. The chain couples TRBV7-2 to TRBJ2-7, with D perhaps matching TRBD1 or TRBD2 (5 bases each). From germline, CDR1 is SGHTA and CDR2 FQGNSA. The ends were cut back, 5 bases at V and 2 bases at J, with 13 bases in the middle. This CDR3 is 14 amino acids long. The CDR3 spells CASSATGTAYEQYF. CDR3 DNA: TGTGCCAGCAGCGCGACCGGGACCGCCTACGAGCAGTACTTC.

This chain joins TRBV10-3 and TRBJ2-3, with 7 nucleotides matching TRBD1. After removal of 0 bases from V and 3 bases from J, the junction contained 3 bases not matched to a gene. Germline-derived CDR1 and CDR2 are ENHRY and SYGVKD. The CDR3 totals 15 residues. Here the CDR3 reads CAISESKGATDTQYF. In DNA form, the CDR3 reads TGTGCCATCAGTGAGTCGAAGGGGGCGACAGATACGCAGTATTTT.

The V gene is TRBV28, the J gene TRBJ1-1; D gene ambiguous. Per germline, CDR1 MDHEN and CDR2 SYDVKM. Trimming cost V 7 bases and J 0 bases, with 3 bases left between them. The CDR3 has 11 residues. CDR3 sequence: CASNMNTEAFF. The DNA for the CDR3 is TGTGCCAGCAATATGAACACTGAAGCTTTCTTT.

The chain is built from TRBV25-1 and TRBJ2-3; 13 nucleotides match TRBD2. The CDR3 totals 17 residues. Germline CDR1 and CDR2: MGHDK and SYGVNS. V trimming: 0 bases; J trimming: 6 bases; junction bases outside the gene matches: 6. In DNA form, the CDR3 reads TGTGCCAGCAGTGAATATCCTGGACTAGCGGGAGATGATACGCAGTATTTT. Translated: CASSEYPGLAGDDTQYF.

Comments on this clonotype: An end of the junction differs from the germline gene, which may be a read error. CDR3 loop: CANSQDGSGAYNEQYF. CDR3 nucleotide sequence: TGTGCCAACAGCCAAGATGGTAGCGGGGCTTACAATGAGCAGTACTTC. This chain uses TRBV3-1 with TRBJ2-5, with 8 bases matching TRBD2. The CDR3 spans 16 residues. Germline V gives CDR1 LGHDT, CDR2 YNNKEL (reference sequence).

The chain employs TRBV7-9 and TRBJ2-1; D might be TRBD1 or TRBD2, each matching 5 bases. The V and J ends lost 7 bases and 8 bases respectively, with 15 bases between them. There are 13 residues in the CDR3. CDR1 and CDR2 (germline): SEHNR, FQNEAQ (reference sequence). CDR3 residues: CASTPGALDEQFF. The DNA of the CDR3 is TGTGCCAGCACCCCCGGGGCCCTAGATGAGCAGTTCTTC.

This clonotype was counted only a few times. The chain has TRBV20-1 and TRBJ2-3; either TRBD1 or TRBD2 may supply D (5 bases each). V lost 4 bases and J 1 base, leaving 12 bases between the germline ends. CDR1 is DFQATT and CDR2 is SNEGSKA in the germline V gene (reference sequence). The CDR3 spans 14 residues. This chain's CDR3 is CSATLGEGTDTQYF. CDR3 nucleotide sequence: TGCAGTGCTACTTTGGGGGAAGGCACAGATACGCAGTATTTT.

V usage is TRBV7-2 and J usage is TRBJ1-5, with D unresolved. This CDR3 spans 14 amino acids. Trimming took off 2 bases at V and 2 bases at J, with 7 bases between the two ends. Germline CDR1 SGHTA, CDR2 FQGNSA. The CDR3 DNA is TGTGCCAGCAGCTTATGGAGTGGCAATCAGCCCCAGCATTTT. Translation gives CASSLWSGNQPQHF. Together with reference TRBV7-2 and TRBJ1-5, the CDR3 gives the full variable domain: GAGVSQSPSNKVTEKGKDVELRCDPISGHTALYWYRQSLGQGLEFLIYFQGNSAPDKSGLPSDRFSAERTGGSVSTLTIQRTQQEDSAVYLCASSLWSGNQPQHFGDGTRLSIL.

The chain carries TRBV14 and TRBJ1-2; possibly TRBD1 for D (5 bases). With 0 bases removed from V and 0 bases from J, the gap between germline ends came to 17 bases. This CDR3 has 18 residues. Germline V CDR1 and CDR2: SGHDN, FVKESK. Written as DNA, the CDR3 is TGTGCCAGCAGCCAAGAAAGGCCGGGACGTCTAGCTAACTATGGCTACACCTTC. Its translation: CASSQERPGRLANYGYTF.

The rearrangement uses TRBV9 and TRBJ2-1; TRBD2 aligns across 11 bases. J was trimmed by 4 bases and V by 2 bases; bases with no gene match: 5. The CDR3 spans 16 residues. Germline CDR1 SGDLS, CDR2 YYNGEE. CDR3 nucleotides: TGTGCCAGCAGCGTGTCGACTAGCGGGGTATACAATGAGCAGTTCTTC. This sequence encodes CASSVSTSGVYNEQFF.

This sequence joins TRBV20-1 and TRBJ2-1; 8 nucleotides align to TRBD2. V shed 3 bases and J 0 bases; nucleotides not matched to a gene: 7. The CDR3 sequence is 16 residues long. Germline lookup yields CDR1 DFQATT and CDR2 SNEGSKA (reference sequence). Here the CDR3 reads CSARPIAGSSYNEQFF. The CDR3 nucleotides are TGCAGTGCTAGGCCCATAGCGGGAAGCTCCTACAATGAGCAGTTCTTC.

This rearrangement joins TRBV20-1 to TRBJ2-7, with 9 bases identical to TRBD1. Germline loops: CDR1 DFQATT, CDR2 SNEGSKA (reference sequence). The V and J ends lost 5 bases and 6 bases, in that order; junction bases with no gene match: 5. This CDR3 has 12 residues. The CDR3 region is CSAARDRVEQYF. CDR3 DNA: TGCAGTGCTGCCCGGGACAGGGTCGAGCAGTACTTC.

This sequence joins TRBV27 and TRBJ2-7; 9 bases are a match to TRBD2. Germline V gene lookup returns CDR1 MNHEY and CDR2 SMNVEV (reference sequence). The CDR3 contains 15 residues. The V segment lost 4 bases and the J segment 4 bases; nucleotides outside the gene matches: 8. CDR3 sequence (DNA): TGTGCCAGCAGTTATGCGGGAGGGCCTATATACGAGCAGTACTTC. It specifies CASSYAGGPIYEQYF.

The chain recombines TRBV20-1 with TRBJ2-1; 14 bases map to TRBD2. This CDR3 is 18 amino acids long. Germline V CDR1 and CDR2: DFQATT, SNEGSKA (reference sequence). Trimming took 5 bases from V and 2 from J; bases not matched to a gene: 11. The CDR3 spells CSAPRLAGGPVTYNEQFF. Here the CDR3 DNA reads TGCAGTGCTCCGCGACTAGCGGGAGGGCCCGTAACCTACAATGAGCAGTTCTTC.

This clonotype was seen only a few times. CDR3 in amino acids: CSVDGQGKGTEAFF. As DNA, the CDR3 is TGCAGCGTGGATGGACAGGGGAAAGGCACTGAAGCTTTCTTT. This rearrangement joins TRBV29-1 to TRBJ1-1; 9 bases are a match to TRBD1. Germline V gene lookup returns CDR1 SQVTM and CDR2 ANQGSEA. The CDR3 loop spans 14 amino acids. J gave up 4 bases and V 6 bases, and 9 bases lay outside the gene matches.

As for this clonotype: A single base separates this from a much larger clone, so it may be a read error. The V and J genes are TRBV2 and TRBJ2-1; TRBD1 or TRBD2 may be the D gene (5 bases each). This CDR3 is 15 amino acids long. V was cut by 5 bases and J by 8 bases, with 19 bases left in between. Germline V CDR1 and CDR2: SNHLY, FYNNEI. The CDR3 region is CASSMGDLGSDEQFF. The CDR3 DNA reads TGTGCCAGCAGTATGGGGGACCTGGGCTCGGATGAGCAGTTCTTC. Looking up the rest from reference TRBV2 and TRBJ2-1 gives the full variable domain: EPEVTQTPSHQVTQMGQEVILRCVPISNHLYFYWYRQILGQKVEFLVSFYNNEISEKSEIFDDQFSVERPDGSNFTLKIRSTKLEDSAMYFCASSMGDLGSDEQFFGPGTRLTVL.

This clonotype was found a few times. This sequence joins TRBV5-1 and TRBJ1-1, with D perhaps TRBD1 (5 bases). Germline values: CDR1 SGHRS, CDR2 YFSETQ. V was cut by 4 bases and J by 1 base, with 8 bases left in between. The CDR3 runs to 13 residues. Written as DNA, the CDR3 is TGCGCCAGCAGCCATGGACAGAACACTGAAGCTTTCTTT. As protein: CASSHGQNTEAFF.

With respect to this clonotype: A much bigger clone sits one base away, suggesting this may be a read error. The chain uses TRBV12-3 or TRBV12-4 and TRBJ1-4; D is possibly TRBD1 (5 bases). V was clipped by 6 bases and J by 8 bases, with 16 bases between them. This CDR3 contains 14 residues. As DNA, the CDR3 is TGTGCCAGCAGCCAAGCATCGGGGGTAGAAAAACTGTTTTTT. It codes for CASSQASGVEKLFF.